This TCR beta chain came from a study of OX40 agonist ivuxolimab in advanced cancers. Background on the study: Treatment received earlier with anti-PD-1, anti-PD-L1 or anti-CTLA-4 agents was allowed, and 40% had some. Findings and limits, study-wide: The study found that CD8+ T cells averaged more expanded clones than CD4+.

The sample holds a few counts of this clone. Antigen: not known. V lost 1 base and J lost 4, with 10 bases in between. CDR3 length equals 15 residues. CDR1 is MNHEY and CDR2 is SMNVEV in the germline V gene (reference sequence). Sequencing was performed with immunoSEQ multiplex PCR; in TCRdb, only in-frame clones are kept and a portion is missing. The sample lists approximately 10,000 clones; around 86% were seen once. Patients were ineligible given autoimmune disease history or systemic immunosuppression. The clonotype was recovered from an adult with an advanced solid tumor such as melanoma, head and neck, liver or kidney cancer. The material was CD4+ or CD8+ T cells sorted from blood, obtained in a trial of the OX40 agonist ivuxolimab. The chain employs TRBV27 and TRBJ2-2, with a tentative D call TRBD2 (7 bases). For the CDR3, the DNA is TGTGCCAGCAGTTTATTGGGGGGGGCCACCGGGGAGCTGTTTTTT. It codes for CASSLLGGATGELFF.